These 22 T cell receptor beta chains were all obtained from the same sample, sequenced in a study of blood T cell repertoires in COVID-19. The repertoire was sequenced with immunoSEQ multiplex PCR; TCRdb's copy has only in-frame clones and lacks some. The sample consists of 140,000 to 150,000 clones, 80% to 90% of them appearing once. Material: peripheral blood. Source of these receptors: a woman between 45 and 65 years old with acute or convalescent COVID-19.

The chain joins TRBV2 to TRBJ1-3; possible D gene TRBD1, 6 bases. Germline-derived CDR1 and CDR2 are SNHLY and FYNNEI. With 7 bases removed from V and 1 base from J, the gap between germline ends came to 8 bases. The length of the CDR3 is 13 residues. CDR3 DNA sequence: TGTGCCAGCATCAGGGGATCTGGAAACACCATATATTTT. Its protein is CASIRGSGNTIYF.

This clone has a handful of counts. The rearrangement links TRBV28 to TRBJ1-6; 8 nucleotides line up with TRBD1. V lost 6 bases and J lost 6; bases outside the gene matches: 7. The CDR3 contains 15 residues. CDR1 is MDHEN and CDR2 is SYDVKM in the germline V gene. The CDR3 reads CASSRDRQINSPLHF. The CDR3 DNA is TGTGCCAGCAGCCGGGACAGGCAAATTAATTCACCCCTCCACTTT.

CDR3: CASSISQGTRGYGYTF. DNA of the CDR3: TGTGCCAGTAGTATATCACAGGGAACCCGGGGCTATGGCTACACCTTC. J is TRBJ1-2 and V is TRBV19, with D tentatively TRBD1 (6 bases). V was shortened by 2 bases and J by 4 bases, with 17 bases between the two germline ends. CDR1 LNHDA and CDR2 SQIVND come from the germline V gene (reference sequence). CDR3 length equals 16 residues.

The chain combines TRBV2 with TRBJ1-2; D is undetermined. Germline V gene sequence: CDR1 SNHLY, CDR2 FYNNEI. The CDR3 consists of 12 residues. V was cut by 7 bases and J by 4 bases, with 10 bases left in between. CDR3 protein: CASTEARYGYTF. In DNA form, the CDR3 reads TGTGCCAGCACAGAAGCTCGCTATGGCTACACCTTC. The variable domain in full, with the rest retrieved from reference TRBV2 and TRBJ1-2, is EPEVTQTPSHQVTQMGQEVILRCVPISNHLYFYWYRQILGQKVEFLVSFYNNEISEKSEIFDDQFSVERPDGSNFTLKIRSTKLEDSAMYFCASTEARYGYTFGSGTRLTVV.

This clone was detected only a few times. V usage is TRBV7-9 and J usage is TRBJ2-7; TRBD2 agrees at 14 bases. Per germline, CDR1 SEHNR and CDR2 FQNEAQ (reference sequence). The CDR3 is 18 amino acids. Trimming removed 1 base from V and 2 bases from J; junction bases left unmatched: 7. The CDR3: CASSLGTSGGIRTYEQYF. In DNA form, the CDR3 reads TGTGCCAGCAGCTTAGGGACTAGCGGGGGGATTAGGACCTACGAGCAGTACTTC.

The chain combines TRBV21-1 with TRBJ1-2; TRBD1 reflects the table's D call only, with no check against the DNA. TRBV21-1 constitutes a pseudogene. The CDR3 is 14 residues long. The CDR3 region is CARPDRGPVRDYTF. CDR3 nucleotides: TGTGCCAGACCGGACAGGGGGCCCGTCCGGGACTACACCTTC.

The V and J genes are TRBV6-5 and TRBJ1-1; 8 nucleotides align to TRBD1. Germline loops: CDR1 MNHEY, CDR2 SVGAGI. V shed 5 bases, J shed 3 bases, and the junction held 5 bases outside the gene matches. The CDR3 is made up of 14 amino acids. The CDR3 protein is CASSSGQGDTEAFF. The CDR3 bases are TGTGCCAGCAGTAGCGGACAGGGCGACACTGAAGCTTTCTTT.

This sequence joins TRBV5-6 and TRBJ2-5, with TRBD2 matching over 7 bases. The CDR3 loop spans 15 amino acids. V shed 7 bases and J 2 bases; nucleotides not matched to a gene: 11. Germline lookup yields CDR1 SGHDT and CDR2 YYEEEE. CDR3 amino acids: CASGSVGREQETQYF. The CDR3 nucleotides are TGTGCCAGCGGTTCGGTTGGGCGGGAGCAAGAGACCCAGTACTTC.

The CDR3 sequence: CASSPGGGGTQYF. The CDR3 coding sequence is TGTGCCAGCAGTCCCGGTGGGGGCGGTACGCAGTATTTT. The rearrangement uses TRBV12-3 or TRBV12-4 and TRBJ2-3, with D possibly being TRBD1 (6 bases). Between the trimmed V and J ends, which lost 5 bases and 8 bases, there was a span of 14 bases. The CDR3 sequence is 13 residues long.

The CDR3 here is CASSPTQNTEAFF. The CDR3 bases are TGTGCCAGCAGCCCCACACAGAACACTGAAGCTTTCTTT. This chain uses TRBV28 with TRBJ1-1; D unresolved. The CDR3 contains 13 residues. Germline V gives CDR1 MDHEN, CDR2 SYDVKM. V was cut by 6 bases and J by 1 base, with 9 bases left in between.

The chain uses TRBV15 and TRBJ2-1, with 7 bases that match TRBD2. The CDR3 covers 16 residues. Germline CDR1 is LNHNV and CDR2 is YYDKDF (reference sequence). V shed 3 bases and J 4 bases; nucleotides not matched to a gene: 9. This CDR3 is CATSSDQGLDYNEQFF. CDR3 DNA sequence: TGTGCCACCAGCAGCGACCAAGGACTAGATTACAATGAGCAGTTCTTC.

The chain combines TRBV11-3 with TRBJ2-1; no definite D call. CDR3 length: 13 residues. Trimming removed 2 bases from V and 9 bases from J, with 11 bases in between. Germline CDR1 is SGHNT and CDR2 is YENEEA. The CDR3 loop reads CASSLRLGTEQFF. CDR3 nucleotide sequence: TGTGCCAGCAGCTTAAGGTTGGGCACTGAGCAGTTCTTC.

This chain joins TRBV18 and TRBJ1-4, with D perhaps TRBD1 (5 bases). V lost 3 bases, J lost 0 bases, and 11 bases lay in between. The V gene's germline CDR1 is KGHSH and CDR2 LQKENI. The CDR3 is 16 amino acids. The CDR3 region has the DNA TGTGCCAGCTCACCGTTTGACAGTTCAACTAATGAAAAACTGTTTTTT. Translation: CASSPFDSSTNEKLFF.

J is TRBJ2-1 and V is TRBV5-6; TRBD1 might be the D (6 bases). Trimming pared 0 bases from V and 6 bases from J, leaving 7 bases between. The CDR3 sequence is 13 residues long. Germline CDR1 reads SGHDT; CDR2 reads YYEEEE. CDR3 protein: CASSLDRVNEQFF. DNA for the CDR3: TGTGCCAGCAGCTTGGACAGGGTCAATGAGCAGTTCTTC.

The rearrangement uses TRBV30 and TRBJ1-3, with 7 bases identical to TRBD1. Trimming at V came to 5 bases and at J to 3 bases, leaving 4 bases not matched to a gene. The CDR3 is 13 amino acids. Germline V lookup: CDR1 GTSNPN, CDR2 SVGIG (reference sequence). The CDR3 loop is CAWERDSGNTIYF. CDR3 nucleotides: TGTGCCTGGGAGAGGGACAGTGGAAACACCATATATTTT.

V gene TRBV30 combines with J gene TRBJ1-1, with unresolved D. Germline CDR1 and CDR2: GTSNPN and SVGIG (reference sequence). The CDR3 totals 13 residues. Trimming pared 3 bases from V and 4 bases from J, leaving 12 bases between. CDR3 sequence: CAWSDHEGTEAFF. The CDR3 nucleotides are TGTGCCTGGAGCGACCATGAGGGCACTGAAGCTTTCTTT.

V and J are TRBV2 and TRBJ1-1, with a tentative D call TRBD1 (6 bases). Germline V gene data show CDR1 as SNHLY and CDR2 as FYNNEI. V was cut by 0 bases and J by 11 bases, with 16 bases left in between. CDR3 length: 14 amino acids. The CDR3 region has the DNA TGTGCCAGCAGTGAAGCGAGGGGGGGAAGCGCCGCTTTCTTT. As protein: CASSEARGGSAAFF.

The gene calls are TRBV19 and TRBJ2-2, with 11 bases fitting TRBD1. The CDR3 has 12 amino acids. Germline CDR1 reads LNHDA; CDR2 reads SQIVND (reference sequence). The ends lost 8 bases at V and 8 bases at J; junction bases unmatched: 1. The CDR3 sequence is CASGQGAGELFF. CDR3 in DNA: TGTGCCAGTGGACAGGGGGCAGGGGAGCTGTTTTTT.

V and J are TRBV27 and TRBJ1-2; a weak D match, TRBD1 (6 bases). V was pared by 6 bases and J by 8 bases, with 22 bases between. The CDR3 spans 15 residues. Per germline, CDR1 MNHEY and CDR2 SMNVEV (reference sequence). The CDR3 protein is CASSLMGMGAGGYTF. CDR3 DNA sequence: TGTGCCAGCAGCCTTATGGGGATGGGGGCCGGAGGCTACACCTTC.

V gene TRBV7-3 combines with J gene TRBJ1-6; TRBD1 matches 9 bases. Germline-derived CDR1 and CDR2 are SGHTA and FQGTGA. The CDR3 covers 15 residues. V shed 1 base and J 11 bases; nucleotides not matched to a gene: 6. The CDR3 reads CASSLKGQGGTPLHF. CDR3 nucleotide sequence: TGTGCCAGCAGCTTAAAGGGACAGGGCGGAACACCCCTCCACTTT.

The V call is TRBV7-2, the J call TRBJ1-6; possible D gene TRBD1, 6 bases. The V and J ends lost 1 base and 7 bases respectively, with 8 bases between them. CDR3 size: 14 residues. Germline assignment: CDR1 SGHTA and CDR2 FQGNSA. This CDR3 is CASSLVRGNSPLHF. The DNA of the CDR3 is TGTGCCAGCAGCTTAGTCAGGGGAAATTCACCCCTCCACTTT.

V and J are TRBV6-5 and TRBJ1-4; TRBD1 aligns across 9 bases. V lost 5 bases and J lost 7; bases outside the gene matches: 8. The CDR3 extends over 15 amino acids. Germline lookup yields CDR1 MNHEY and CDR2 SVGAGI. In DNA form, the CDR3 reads TGTGCCAGCAGTCGGACAGGGGTGGGTGGTGAAAAACTGTTTTTT. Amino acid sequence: CASSRTGVGGEKLFF.